This is a list of T cell receptor beta chains from one sample in a study of T cells after posttransplantation cyclophosphamide. TCRdb's table, derived via immunoSEQ multiplex PCR, lists solely in-frame clones and lacks some. The sample presents some 2,000 clones, none singletons. Material: PBMCs, obtained 86 days after allogeneic stem cell transplant with posttransplant cyclophosphamide. The receptors here all came from a female patient aged 60 or older who received an allogeneic stem cell transplant from a related donor and was CMV-positive. Some T cells may trace back to the graft donor. CDR3s include the opening cysteine and the closing phenylalanine or tryptophan. The order of the fields is D gene, clone size, V gene, J gene, CDR3 length, CDR3 DNA, CDR3 protein. A D gene is named only where the DNA matches it firmly. The size field is filled for only some rows; it gives once, few, many or a size class.

-	many	TRBV28	TRBJ1-2	17	TGTGCCAGCAGTTTCACGCAGGGGAGGGCGCGGAACTATGGCTACACCTTC	CASSFTQGRARNYGYTF
TRBD1	medium-sized	TRBV5-1	TRBJ1-4	15	TGCGCCAGCAGCGCTAATACAGGGGACAGCGAAAAACTGTTTTTT	CASSANTGDSEKLFF
TRBD2	medium-sized	TRBV11-2	TRBJ2-7	16	TGTGCCAGCAGCTCGATGACTAGCGGGGGACCATACGAGCAGTACTTC	CASSSMTSGGPYEQYF
-	few	TRBV29-1	TRBJ2-1	10	TGCAGCGGCGAGAGTTATGAGCAGTTCTTC	CSGESYEQFF
-	medium-sized	TRBV6-5	TRBJ2-3	15	TGTGCCAGCAGCACCCGTAGGACAAGGAGAAGTACGCAGTATTTT	CASSTRRTRRSTQYF
TRBD1	medium-sized	TRBV6-6	TRBJ2-7	12	TGTGCCAGCAGCACTCCGGGACAGGGATTTCTCTTC	CASSTPGQGFLF
TRBD1	many	TRBV9	TRBJ1-1	14	TGTGCCAGCAGCACCCGACAGGGGGTAGCTGAAGCTTTCTTT	CASSTRQGVAEAFF
-	many	TRBV30	TRBJ1-1	15	TGTGCCTGGAGTCCCGCCTTTAGGGCTTCCACTGAAGCTTTCTTT	CAWSPAFRASTEAFF
TRBD1	many	TRBV9	TRBJ2-3	19	TGTGCCAGCAGCGTAACAGGGACAGTAGAATCTACTAGCACAGATACGCAGTATTTT	CASSVTGTVESTSTDTQYF
TRBD1	medium-sized	TRBV10-3	TRBJ1-2	16	TGTGCCATCAGTGAGTCGACAGGGTTCGCGAACTATGGCTACACCTTC	CAISESTGFANYGYTF
TRBD2	many	TRBV25-1	TRBJ2-1	13	TGTGCCAGCAGGCTAGCGGGGGGGAATGAGCAGTTCTTC	CASRLAGGNEQFF
TRBD2	medium-sized	TRBV7-2	TRBJ2-7	17	TGTGCCAGCAGCCCCCCCGGACTAGCGGGGGCCCCCTACGAGCAGTACTTC	CASSPPGLAGAPYEQYF
-	medium-sized	TRBV12-3/TRBV12-4	TRBJ1-1	13	TGTGCCAGCAGTGGCGACGGGGTTACTGAAGCTTTCTTT	CASSGDGVTEAFF
TRBD1	many	TRBV5-4	TRBJ1-6	16	TGTGCCAGCAGCTTGTTACTGGGACAGGGCAATTCACCCCTCCACTTT	CASSLLLGQGNSPLHF
TRBD1	many	TRBV7-3	TRBJ2-7	16	TGTGCCAGCAGCCTCAAGGGACAGGGGGTGTGGGAGAAGCAGTACTTC	CASSLKGQGVWEKQYF
TRBD2	medium-sized	TRBV19	TRBJ2-2	15	TGTGCCAGTAGTCCAAAGACTAGCGGGATAGGGGAGCTGTTTTTT	CASSPKTSGIGELFF
-	many	TRBV5-5	TRBJ1-4	15	TGTGCCAGCAGCTTGGTCGAGGGGACTAATGAAAAACTGTTTTTT	CASSLVEGTNEKLFF
-	medium-sized	TRBV4-1	TRBJ2-4	15	TGCGCCAGCAGCCAAGTCGAACGGACAGCCAACATTCAGTACTTC	CASSQVERTANIQYF
TRBD2	medium-sized	TRBV6-2/TRBV6-3	TRBJ2-2	16	TGTGCCAGCAGTTACTGGATAGCGGGGGCAACCGGGGAGCTGTTTTTT	CASSYWIAGATGELFF
TRBD1	many	TRBV12-3/TRBV12-4	TRBJ2-7	14	TGTGCCAGCAGCACAGGGGGCCCACCGAACGAGCAGTACTTC	CASSTGGPPNEQYF
-	many	TRBV28	TRBJ1-2	13	TGTGCCGTGCCAGGGCAGGGAGCGAATGGCTACACCTTC	CAVPGQGANGYTF
TRBD1	many	TRBV20-1	TRBJ1-2	11	TGCAGTCCGGGACAGGGGTATGGCTACACCTTC	CSPGQGYGYTF
-	many	TRBV28	TRBJ2-7	15	TGTGCCAGCAGCCCGACAGGCTACTCAGGCAACGAGCAGTACTTC	CASSPTGYSGNEQYF
-	many	TRBV12-3/TRBV12-4	TRBJ2-3	14	TGTGCCAGCAGTTTAGATAGGGTTCGGGATACGCAGTATTTT	CASSLDRVRDTQYF
TRBD1	many	TRBV7-6	TRBJ2-3	15	TGTGCCAGCAGCTCTACGGGACAGCCGAAAGATACGCAGTATTTT	CASSSTGQPKDTQYF
-	many	TRBV7-2	TRBJ1-5	16	TGTGCCAGCAGCTTAGAATCTGGGACACCGAATCAGCCCCAGCATTTT	CASSLESGTPNQPQHF
-	many	TRBV5-6	TRBJ1-2	14	TGTGCCAGCAGTCCCCGCATAAGCGTCAGTGGCTACACCTTC	CASSPRISVSGYTF
-	many	TRBV6-6	TRBJ1-2	15	TGTGCCAGCAGTTACTCTGGGGGCGCCCCAGGGAGCTACACCTTC	CASSYSGGAPGSYTF
TRBD1	many	TRBV5-1	TRBJ1-2	15	TGCGCCAGCAGCCTAGAGGGGGCCCCTTACTATGGCTACACCTTC	CASSLEGAPYYGYTF
-	medium-sized	TRBV7-9	TRBJ1-4	13	TGTGCCAGCAGCTGGTTAGGGCATGAAAAACTGTTTTTT	CASSWLGHEKLFF
-	many	TRBV5-4	TRBJ2-3	17	TGTGCCAGCAGTTTAAGCGTCACCCTGAGCGGCGCAGATACGCAGTATTTT	CASSLSVTLSGADTQYF
TRBD2	-	TRBV15	TRBJ2-5	16	TGTGCCACCAGCCGAGGGACTAGCGGGAGTATAGAGACCCAGTACTTC	CATSRGTSGSIETQYF
-	many	TRBV7-9	TRBJ2-1	15	TGTGCCAGCAGCACCAGGGACATCTCCTACAATGAGCAGTTCTTC	CASSTRDISYNEQFF
-	medium-sized	TRBV6-1	TRBJ1-1	15	TGTGCCAGCACCCTAAAAGGGTCCATGAACACTGAAGCTTTCTTT	CASTLKGSMNTEAFF
TRBD1	medium-sized	TRBV5-5	TRBJ2-5	14	TGTGCCAGCAGACCGGGACAGGGGAAAGAGACCCAGTACTTC	CASRPGQGKETQYF
TRBD1	many	TRBV6-2/TRBV6-3	TRBJ1-5	13	TGTGCCAGCAGTCGACAGGGGAATCAGCCCCAGCATTTT	CASSRQGNQPQHF
TRBD1	many	TRBV27	TRBJ2-7	14	TGTGCCAGCACCACTGGGACAGGGCCGGGAGAGCAGTACTTC	CASTTGTGPGEQYF
-	many	TRBV2	TRBJ2-5	13	TGTGCCAGCAGGGCAGACAGAGAAGAGACCCAGTACTTC	CASRADREETQYF
-	many	TRBV7-2	TRBJ2-3	12	TGTGCCAGCAGCCAAAGCACAGATACGCAGTATTTT	CASSQSTDTQYF
-	many	TRBV18	TRBJ1-1	13	TGTGCCAGCACCCGACAGAGGGACACTGAAGCTTTCTTT	CASTRQRDTEAFF
-	many	TRBV7-3	TRBJ2-4	15	TGTGCCAGCAGCTCCCCCCCTCGAGGGCAAAACATTCAGTACTTC	CASSSPPRGQNIQYF
-	medium-sized	TRBV27	TRBJ2-1	14	TGTGCCACCGCATCATTGGTCCGGGGGTACGAGCAGTTCTTC	CATASLVRGYEQFF
-	many	TRBV27	TRBJ2-1	14	TGTGCCAGCAGTCGGGACTTAGTAATCGGTGAGCAGTTCTTC	CASSRDLVIGEQFF
-	few	TRBV5-1	TRBJ2-7	12	TGCGCCAGCAGCACCGTTTACAACGAGCAGTACTTC	CASSTVYNEQYF
TRBD2	many	TRBV6-5	TRBJ2-5	13	TGTGCCAGCAGGGCGGGGGGACAAGAGACCCAGTACTTC	CASRAGGQETQYF
TRBD2	medium-sized	TRBV6-6	TRBJ2-1	14	TGTGCCACGGGACTAGCGGGGGATGTGAATGAGCAGTTCTTC	CATGLAGDVNEQFF
-	medium-sized	TRBV24-1	TRBJ2-2	12	TGTGCCACCAGTAGGCCAGATAGGGAGCTGTTTTTT	CATSRPDRELFF
-	many	TRBV6-6	TRBJ1-5	11	TGTGCCAGCAGACGAGGGCAGCCCCAGCATTTT	CASRRGQPQHF
TRBD2	many	TRBV28	TRBJ2-3	15	TGTGCCAGCAGTTTATTTTCTAGCGGGGCCGTGACCGCGTATTTT	CASSLFSSGAVTAYF
-	medium-sized	TRBV12-3/TRBV12-4	TRBJ1-1	12	TGTGCCAGCAGCCTAACGGGCACTGAAGCTTTCTTT	CASSLTGTEAFF
-	medium-sized	TRBV12-3/TRBV12-4	TRBJ2-2	16	TGTGCCAGCAGTCCCCATGGGGACTTATACACCGGGGAGCTGTTTTTT	CASSPHGDLYTGELFF
TRBD1	few	TRBV30	TRBJ2-3	15	TGTGCCATCTTCCGGGACAGGGGACTCACAGATACGCAGTATTTT	CAIFRDRGLTDTQYF
-	large	TRBV27	TRBJ2-7	15	TGTGCCAGCAGTTTAAAGGTCACAGGAAGCTACGAGCAGTACTTC	CASSLKVTGSYEQYF
TRBD2	many	TRBV12-3/TRBV12-4	TRBJ2-3	18	TGTGCCAGCAGTTTAGATTATTCTCTAGCGGGGGGGCGTAATACGCAGTATTTT	CASSLDYSLAGGRNTQYF
TRBD2	many	TRBV7-2	TRBJ2-1	16	TGTGCCAGCAGCTTAGCAGCCCTAGCGGGAGGGAATGAGCAGTTCTTC	CASSLAALAGGNEQFF